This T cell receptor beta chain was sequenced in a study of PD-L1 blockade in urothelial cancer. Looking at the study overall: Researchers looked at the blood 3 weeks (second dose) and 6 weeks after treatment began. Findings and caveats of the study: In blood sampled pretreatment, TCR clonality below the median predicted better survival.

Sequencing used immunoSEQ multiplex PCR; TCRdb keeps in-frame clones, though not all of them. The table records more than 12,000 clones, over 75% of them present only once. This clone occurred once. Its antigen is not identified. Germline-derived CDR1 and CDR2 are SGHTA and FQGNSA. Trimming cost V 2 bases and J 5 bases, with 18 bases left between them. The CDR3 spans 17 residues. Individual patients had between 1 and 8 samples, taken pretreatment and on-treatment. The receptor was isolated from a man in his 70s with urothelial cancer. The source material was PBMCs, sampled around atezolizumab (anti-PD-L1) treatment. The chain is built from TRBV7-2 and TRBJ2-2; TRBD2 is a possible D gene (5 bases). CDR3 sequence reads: CASSLRRAVAPTGELFF. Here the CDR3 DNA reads TGTGCCAGCAGCTTACGGCGGGCCGTCGCCCCAACCGGGGAGCTGTTTTTT.